These 22 T cell receptor beta chains originate from one sample sequenced in a study of T cells after yellow fever vaccination. TCRdb re-analysed the 5' RACE reads in MiXCR, keeping a single row per CDR3 protein. The sample holds 350,000 to 450,000 distinct CDR3 sequences, around 6.4% seen once. Material: PBMCs, obtained 5 days after the yellow fever booster vaccination. These receptors originate from a man aged 25 to 45 who received the YFV17D yellow fever vaccine.

This clonotype was recorded a few times. The chain couples TRBV12-3 or TRBV12-4 to TRBJ1-2; unclear D gene. This CDR3 has 14 amino acids. Trimming left V 5 bases short and J 4 bases short, with 14 bases between. CDR3 coding DNA: TGTGCCAGCAGTCCCTTTTTTGATACCTATGGCTACACCTTC. Protein sequence: CASSPFFDTYGYTF.

V is TRBV20-1 and J is TRBJ2-7; TRBD2 matches at 8 bases. The CDR3 loop spans 13 amino acids. V was clipped by 5 bases and J by 5 bases; unmatched bases: 8. Germline V lookup: CDR1 DFQATT, CDR2 SNEGSKA (reference sequence). The CDR3 here is CSARPGGRHEQYF. The DNA for the CDR3 is TGCAGTGCTCGCCCGGGGGGGCGCCACGAGCAGTACTTC.

This clonotype was seen repeatedly, ten times or more. This rearrangement joins TRBV7-2 to TRBJ2-5; D might be TRBD1 or TRBD2, each matching 5 bases. This CDR3 contains 14 residues. Germline assignment: CDR1 SGHTA and CDR2 FQGNSA. The V end lost 6 bases, the J end lost 9 bases, and 20 bases lay between the germline ends. CDR3 in amino acids: CASSEGRGRASQYF. CDR3 nucleotide sequence: TGTGCCAGCAGTGAGGGACGCGGTCGGGCGTCCCAGTACTTC.

This clonotype was counted ten times or more. This sequence joins TRBV20-1 and TRBJ2-7, with D perhaps given as TRBD1 or TRBD2 (5 bases each). CDR3 length: 13 amino acids. Deletions cut 4 bases from V and 3 bases from J, with 13 bases between. Germline V gene data show CDR1 as DFQATT and CDR2 as SNEGSKA (reference sequence). The DNA of the CDR3 is TGCAGTGCTACCCGGGACGCTTACTACGAGCAGTACTTC. Its translation is CSATRDAYYEQYF.

This chain connects TRBV9 to TRBJ1-5; D possibly corresponds to TRBD1 (6 bases). Germline CDR1 SGDLS, CDR2 YYNGEE. The CDR3 is 14 amino acids. V lost 0 bases, J lost 7 bases, and 11 bases lay in between. The CDR3 nucleotides read TGTGCCAGCAGCGTAGAAGGGGGAGGGCAGCCCCAGCATTTT. Translating it yields CASSVEGGGQPQHF.

The genes are TRBV27 and TRBJ1-2; no definite D call. V was cut by 5 bases and J by 1 base, with 8 bases left in between. There are 13 residues in the CDR3. In germline, CDR1 is MNHEY, CDR2 SMNVEV (reference sequence). The CDR3, as DNA: TGTGCCAGCAGTGTAACACTTAACTATGGCTACACCTTC. Encoded protein: CASSVTLNYGYTF.

Written as DNA, the CDR3 is TGCGCCAGCAGCCGACAGGGAAGTAGTGAGCAGTACTTC. Translating it yields CASSRQGSSEQYF. The chain has TRBV5-1 and TRBJ2-7; 7 positions match TRBD1. CDR3 length equals 13 residues. The V gene's germline CDR1 is SGHRS and CDR2 YFSETQ. The ends lost 4 bases at V and 7 bases at J; junction bases unmatched: 8.

This chain connects TRBV19 to TRBJ1-5; tentative D call: TRBD1 (5 bases). CDR3 length: 16 amino acids. V gave up 3 bases and J gave up 4 bases, with 16 bases separating them. Germline V CDR1 and CDR2: LNHDA, SQIVND (reference sequence). CDR3 coding DNA: TGTGCCAGTAGTATGGGGCTCAGCAGGACAAATCAGCCCCAGCATTTT. It encodes CASSMGLSRTNQPQHF.

J is TRBJ1-1 and V is TRBV7-9, with unresolved D. Trimming stripped 8 bases from V and 1 base from J, with 14 bases between. Germline loops: CDR1 SEHNR, CDR2 FQNEAQ (reference sequence). The CDR3 extends over 14 amino acids. For the CDR3, the DNA is TGTGCCAGCCACAGCGGACGGGAGAACACTGAAGCTTTCTTT. Its protein is CASHSGRENTEAFF.

The table lists this clonotype with a few counts. The V call is TRBV29-1, the J call TRBJ2-1; TRBD1 might be the D (5 bases). V dropped 4 bases and J dropped 1 base, with 14 bases sitting between them. CDR1 is SQVTM, CDR2 ANQGSEA, per germline. CDR3 length: 15 amino acids. CDR3 in DNA: TGCAGCGTTGTTATGGGGCTTCAGTCCTACAATGAGCAGTTCTTC. Its protein is CSVVMGLQSYNEQFF.

The chain couples TRBV20-1 to TRBJ2-1; unclear D gene. V lost 6 bases to trimming and J lost 7 bases, with 13 bases between them. CDR3 length: 12 amino acids. CDR1 is DFQATT and CDR2 is SNEGSKA in the germline V gene (reference sequence). This chain's CDR3 is CSALDRRNEQFF. The CDR3 nucleotides read TGCAGTGCACTGGATCGTCGGAATGAGCAGTTCTTC.

Many counts were recorded for this clonotype. The chain joins TRBV5-1 to TRBJ2-7; 11 positions agree with TRBD2. V shed 4 bases, J shed 6 bases, and the junction held 12 bases outside the gene matches. Per the germline V gene, CDR1 is SGHRS and CDR2 is YFSETQ. The CDR3 has 16 amino acids. The CDR3 region has the DNA TGCGCCAGCAGCATGGTAGCGGGAGGGCGTTCTGGCGAGCAGTACTTC. The encoded protein is CASSMVAGGRSGEQYF.

V gene TRBV6-5 combines with J gene TRBJ1-3, with 9 nucleotides matching TRBD1. V trimming: 5 bases; J trimming: 3 bases; junction bases outside the gene matches: 11. This CDR3 contains 17 residues. Germline CDR1 and CDR2: MNHEY and SVGAGI. This chain's CDR3 is CASSTTTGGSSGNTIYF. As DNA, the CDR3 is TGTGCCAGCAGTACCACGACAGGGGGTTCCAGTGGAAACACCATATATTTT.

J is TRBJ2-7 and V is TRBV19; 11 nucleotides agree with TRBD2. The V gene's germline CDR1 is LNHDA and CDR2 SQIVND (reference sequence). V gave up 7 bases and J gave up 1 base; unmatched junction bases: 6. The CDR3 spans 15 residues. CDR3 region: CASKKLAGASYEQYF. The CDR3 region has the DNA TGTGCCAGTAAGAAACTAGCGGGAGCGTCCTACGAGCAGTACTTC.

The chain is built from TRBV30 and TRBJ2-1; TRBD2 aligns across 10 bases. Germline V gene lookup returns CDR1 GTSNPN and CDR2 SVGIG (reference sequence). CDR3 size: 15 residues. The V gene end was trimmed by 1 base and the J gene end by 4 bases; junction bases not matched to a gene: 4. CDR3 in amino acids: CAWSAGLAEYNEQFF. CDR3 in DNA: TGTGCCTGGAGTGCCGGACTAGCGGAATACAATGAGCAGTTCTTC.

The chain combines TRBV5-5 with TRBJ1-1; no definite D call. Trimming left V 5 bases short and J 5 bases short, with 16 bases between. CDR1 is SGHKS and CDR2 is YYEKEE in the germline V gene (reference sequence). The CDR3 consists of 14 residues. CDR3 DNA sequence: TGTGCCAGCAGTCCCTCTTGGGGTGGGACTGAAGCTTTCTTT. It codes for CASSPSWGGTEAFF.

The chain links TRBV20-1 to TRBJ1-5, with D maybe TRBD1 (5 bases). V gave up 5 bases and J gave up 3 bases, with 11 bases separating them. Germline values: CDR1 DFQATT, CDR2 SNEGSKA (reference sequence). The CDR3 covers 13 residues. As DNA, the CDR3 is TGCAGTGCTCCTAAGACAGACAATCAGCCCCAGCATTTT. Protein product: CSAPKTDNQPQHF.

The chain is built from TRBV20-1 and TRBJ2-1, with no clear D. CDR3 size: 14 residues. Germline V gene data show CDR1 as DFQATT and CDR2 as SNEGSKA (reference sequence). Trimming took off 4 bases at V and 4 bases at J, with 14 bases between the two ends. CDR3 DNA sequence: TGCAGTGCTACGGGTTATGAGGCTTACAATGAGCAGTTCTTC. Encoded protein: CSATGYEAYNEQFF.

This clonotype was observed a handful of times. The CDR3 loop is CASSPGSALAKNIQYF. The CDR3 DNA reads TGTGCCAGCTCACCAGGGTCAGCACTAGCCAAAAACATTCAGTACTTC. The rearrangement joins TRBV18 to TRBJ2-4; unclear D gene. The V gene's germline CDR1 is KGHSH and CDR2 LQKENI. Between the trimmed V and J ends, which lost 2 bases and 0 bases, there was a span of 11 bases. The CDR3 contains 16 residues.

The chain links TRBV20-1 to TRBJ2-7; 7 nucleotides match TRBD1. The CDR3 covers 15 residues. The germline V gene has CDR1 DFQATT and CDR2 SNEGSKA (reference sequence). The V segment lost 6 bases and the J segment 0 bases; nucleotides outside the gene matches: 11. The CDR3 DNA follows: TGCAGTGCCCAGATCTGGGGACAGCCCTCCTACGAGCAGTACTTC. Amino acid sequence: CSAQIWGQPSYEQYF.

J is TRBJ1-6 and V is TRBV27, with 12 bases aligning to TRBD1. V gave up 5 bases and J gave up 7 bases; unmatched junction bases: 3. The germline V gene encodes CDR1 MNHEY and CDR2 SMNVEV (reference sequence). CDR3 length: 15 amino acids. The CDR3 region has the DNA TGTGCCAGCAGTCCGGGGACAGGGGGCAATTCACCCCTCCACTTT. Amino acids: CASSPGTGGNSPLHF.

This clonotype has at least ten counts. The genes are TRBV21-1 and TRBJ2-7; TRBD1, the table's D call, lacks a check against the DNA. TRBV21-1 is listed as a pseudogene. This CDR3 is 16 amino acids long. CDR3 protein: CASSPSPTGRPYEQYF. CDR3 nucleotide sequence: TGTGCCAGCAGCCCATCCCCTACAGGTCGCCCCTACGAGCAGTACTTC.